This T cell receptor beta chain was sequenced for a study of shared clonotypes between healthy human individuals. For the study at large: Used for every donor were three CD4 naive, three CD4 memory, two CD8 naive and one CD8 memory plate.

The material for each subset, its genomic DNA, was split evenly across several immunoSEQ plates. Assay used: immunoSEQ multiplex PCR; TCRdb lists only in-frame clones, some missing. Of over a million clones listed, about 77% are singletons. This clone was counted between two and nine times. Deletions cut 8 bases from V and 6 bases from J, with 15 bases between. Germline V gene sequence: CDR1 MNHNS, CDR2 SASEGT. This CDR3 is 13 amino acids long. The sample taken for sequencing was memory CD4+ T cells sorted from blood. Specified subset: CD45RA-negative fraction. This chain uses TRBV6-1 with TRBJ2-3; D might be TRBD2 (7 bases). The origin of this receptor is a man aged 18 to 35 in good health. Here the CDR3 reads CASGWGGLDTQYF. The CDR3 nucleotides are TGTGCCAGCGGTTGGGGGGGCCTGGATACGCAGTATTTT.